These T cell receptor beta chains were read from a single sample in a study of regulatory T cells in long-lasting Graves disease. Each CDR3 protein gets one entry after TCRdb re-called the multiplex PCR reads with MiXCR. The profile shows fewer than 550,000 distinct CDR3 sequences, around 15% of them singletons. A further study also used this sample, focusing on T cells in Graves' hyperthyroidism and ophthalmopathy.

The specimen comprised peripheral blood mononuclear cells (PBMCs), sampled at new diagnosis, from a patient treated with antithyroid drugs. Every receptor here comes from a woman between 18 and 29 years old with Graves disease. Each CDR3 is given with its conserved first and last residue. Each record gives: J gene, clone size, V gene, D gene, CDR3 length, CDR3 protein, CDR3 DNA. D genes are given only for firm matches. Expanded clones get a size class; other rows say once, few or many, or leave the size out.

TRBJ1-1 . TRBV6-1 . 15 CASSPLEEVSTEAFF TGTGCCAGCAGCCCCCTGGAGGAAGTTTCCACTGAAGCTTTCTTT
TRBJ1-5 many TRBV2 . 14 CASSVGDGNQPQHF TGTGCCAGCAGCGTGGGGGATGGCAATCAGCCCCAGCATTTT
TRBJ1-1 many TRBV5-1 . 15 CARVRYGRPNTEAFF TGCGCCAGGGTAAGGTATGGGCGGCCGAACACTGAAGCTTTCTTT
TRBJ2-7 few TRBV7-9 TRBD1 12 CASRQGAHEQYF TGTGCCAGCAGACAGGGGGCTCACGAGCAGTACTTC
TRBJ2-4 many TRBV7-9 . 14 CASSLSQSQNIQYF TGTGCCAGCAGCTTATCGCAGAGTCAAAACATTCAGTACTTC
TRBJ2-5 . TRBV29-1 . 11 CSAGPRETQYF TGCAGCGCCGGGCCTCGGGAGACCCAGTACTTC
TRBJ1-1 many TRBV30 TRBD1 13 CACQTGGGTEAFF TGTGCCTGTCAGACAGGGGGTGGCACTGAAGCTTTCTTT
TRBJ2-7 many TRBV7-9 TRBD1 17 CASSLPPPGQGKGEQYF TGTGCCAGCAGCCTCCCACCTCCGGGACAGGGTAAGGGCGAGCAGTACTTC
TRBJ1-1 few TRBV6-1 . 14 CASSEAYGYGEAFF TGTGCCAGCAGTGAAGCATATGGATACGGTGAAGCTTTCTTT
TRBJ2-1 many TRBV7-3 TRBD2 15 CASSFGTSAYNEQFF TGTGCCAGCAGCTTTGGGACTAGCGCCTACAATGAGCAGTTCTTC
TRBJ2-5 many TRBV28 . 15 CASSFRGPKQETQYF TGTGCCAGCAGTTTCAGGGGCCCAAAACAAGAGACCCAGTACTTC
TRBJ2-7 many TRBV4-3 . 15 CASSQEEGDSYEQYF TGCGCCAGCAGCCAAGAGGAGGGAGACTCCTACGAGCAGTACTTC
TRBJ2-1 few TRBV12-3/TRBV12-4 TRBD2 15 CASSLLAGGEDEQFF TGTGCCAGCAGTTTGCTGGCGGGAGGAGAGGATGAGCAGTTCTTC
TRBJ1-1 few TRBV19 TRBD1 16 CASKTRDRIWNTEAFF TGTGCCAGCAAAACCCGGGACAGGATATGGAACACTGAAGCTTTCTTT
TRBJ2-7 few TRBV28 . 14 CASSAPVAAYEQYF TGTGCCAGCAGTGCCCCCGTAGCGGCCTACGAGCAGTACTTC
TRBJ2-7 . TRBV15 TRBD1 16 CATSRDPRTGVYEQYF TGTGCCACCAGCAGAGATCCTCGGACAGGGGTTTACGAGCAGTACTTC
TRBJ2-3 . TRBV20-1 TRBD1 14 CSAEGTGGGDTQYF TGCAGTGCTGAAGGGACAGGGGGCGGGGATACGCAGTATTTT
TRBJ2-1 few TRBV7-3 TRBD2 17 CASSQAGLANSYNEQFF TGCGCCAGCAGCCAAGCGGGACTAGCGAACTCCTACAATGAGCAGTTCTTC
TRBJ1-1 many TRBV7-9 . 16 CASSLEVGRGQTEAFF TGTGCCAGCAGCTTAGAGGTGGGCAGGGGTCAGACTGAAGCTTTCTTT
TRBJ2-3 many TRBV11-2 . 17 CASSSLEGRSSTDTQYF TGTGCCAGCAGCTCCCTAGAGGGCAGGAGCTCCACAGATACGCAGTATTTT
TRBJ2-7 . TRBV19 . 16 CASSIDPGHPTYEQYF TGTGCCAGTAGTATAGACCCGGGACACCCCACCTACGAGCAGTACTTC
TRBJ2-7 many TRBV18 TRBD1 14 CASSAPGQGYEQYF TGTGCCAGCTCAGCCCCGGGACAGGGGTACGAGCAGTACTTC
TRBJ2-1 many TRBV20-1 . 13 CSAPKEGFNEQFF TGCAGTGCCCCGAAAGAGGGATTCAATGAGCAGTTCTTC
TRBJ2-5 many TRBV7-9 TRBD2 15 CASRPIAGGQETQYF TGTGCCAGCAGGCCTATAGCGGGAGGGCAAGAGACCCAGTACTTC
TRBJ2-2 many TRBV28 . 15 CASRLQGDGSGELFF TGTGCCAGCAGGCTACAGGGTGACGGGTCCGGGGAGCTGTTTTTT
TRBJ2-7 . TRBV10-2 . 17 CASSESSGLGSGYEQYF TGCGCCAGCAGTGAGTCTTCAGGGCTGGGCAGCGGTTACGAGCAGTACTTC
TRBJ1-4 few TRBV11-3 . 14 CASSPGTNREKLFF TGTGCCAGCAGCCCGGGGACAAATCGTGAAAAACTGTTTTTT
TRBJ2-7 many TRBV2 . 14 CASSRGESSYEQYF TGTGCCAGCTCGAGGGGGGAAAGCTCCTACGAGCAGTACTTC
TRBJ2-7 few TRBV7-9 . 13 CASSLALRYEQYF TGTGCCAGCAGCTTAGCGCTGAGGTACGAGCAGTACTTC
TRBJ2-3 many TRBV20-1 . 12 CSALFLTDTQYF TGCAGTGCCCTCTTTCTCACAGATACGCAGTATTTT
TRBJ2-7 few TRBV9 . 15 CASSVAGGEFYEQYF TGTGCCAGCAGCGTAGCCGGGGGTGAATTTTACGAGCAGTACTTC
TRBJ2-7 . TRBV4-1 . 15 CASSTLNPTVYEQYF TGCGCCAGCAGCACTCTGAATCCGACAGTTTACGAGCAGTACTTC